This T cell receptor beta chain was documented in a study of brain T cells in children with intractable seizures. Study observations and caveats: Pre-surgery blood may have been undersampled, hiding some clones.

To note about this clone: Its antigen is unknown.

Noted time point: blood from clinic visit 5 months post-surgery; TSC patient then seizure free. Germline V gene lookup returns CDR1 SGDLS and CDR2 YYNGEE. This CDR3 contains 14 residues. Losses at the gene ends were 0 bases for V and 9 bases for J; bases not matched to a gene: 3. Produced via immunoSEQ multiplex PCR; TCRdb's table is partial and in-frame only. The sample lists approximately 330,000 clones; more than 85% were seen once. Sequenced material: peripheral blood, taken approximately 5 months after surgery. This sequence originates from a boy under two years old with tuberous sclerosis and intractable seizures. The gene calls are TRBV9 and TRBJ1-6; TRBD1 aligns across 7 bases. CDR3 loop: CASSVGTGRSPLHF. CDR3 nucleotides: TGTGCCAGCAGCGTAGGGACAGGTCGTTCACCCCTCCACTTT.